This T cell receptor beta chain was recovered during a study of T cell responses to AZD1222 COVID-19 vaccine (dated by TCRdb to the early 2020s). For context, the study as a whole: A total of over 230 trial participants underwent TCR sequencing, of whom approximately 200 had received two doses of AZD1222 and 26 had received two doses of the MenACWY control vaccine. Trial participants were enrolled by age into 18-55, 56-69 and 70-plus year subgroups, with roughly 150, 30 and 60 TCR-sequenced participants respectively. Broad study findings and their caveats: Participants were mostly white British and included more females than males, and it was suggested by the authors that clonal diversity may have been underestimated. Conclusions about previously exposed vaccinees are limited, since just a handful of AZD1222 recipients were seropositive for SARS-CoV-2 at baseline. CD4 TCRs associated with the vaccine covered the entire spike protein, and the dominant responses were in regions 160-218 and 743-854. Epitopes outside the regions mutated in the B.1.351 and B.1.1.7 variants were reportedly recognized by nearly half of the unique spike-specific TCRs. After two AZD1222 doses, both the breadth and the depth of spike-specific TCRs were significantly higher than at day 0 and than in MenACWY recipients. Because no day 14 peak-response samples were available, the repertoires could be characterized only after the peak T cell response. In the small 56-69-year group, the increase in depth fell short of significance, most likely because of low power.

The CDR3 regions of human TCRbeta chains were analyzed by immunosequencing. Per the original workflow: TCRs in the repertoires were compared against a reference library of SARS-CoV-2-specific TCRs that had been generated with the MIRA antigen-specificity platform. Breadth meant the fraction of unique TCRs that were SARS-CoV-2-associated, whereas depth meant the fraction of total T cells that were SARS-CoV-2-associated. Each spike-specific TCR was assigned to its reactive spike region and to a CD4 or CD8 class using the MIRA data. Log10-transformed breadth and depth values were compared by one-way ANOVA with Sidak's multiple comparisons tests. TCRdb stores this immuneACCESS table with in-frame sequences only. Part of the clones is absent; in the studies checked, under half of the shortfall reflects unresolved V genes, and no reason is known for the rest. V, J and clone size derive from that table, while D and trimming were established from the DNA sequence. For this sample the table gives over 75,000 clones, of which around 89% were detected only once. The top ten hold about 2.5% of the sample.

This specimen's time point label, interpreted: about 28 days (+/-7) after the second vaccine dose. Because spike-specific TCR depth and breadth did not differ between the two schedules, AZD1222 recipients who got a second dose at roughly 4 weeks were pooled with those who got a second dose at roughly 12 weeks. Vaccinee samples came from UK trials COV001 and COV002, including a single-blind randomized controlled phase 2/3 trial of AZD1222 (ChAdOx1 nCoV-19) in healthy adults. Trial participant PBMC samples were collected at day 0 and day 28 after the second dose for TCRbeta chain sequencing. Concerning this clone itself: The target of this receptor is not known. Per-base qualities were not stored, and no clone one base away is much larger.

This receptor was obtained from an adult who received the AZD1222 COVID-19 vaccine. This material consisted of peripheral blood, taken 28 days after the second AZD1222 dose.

The CDR3: CASSLGGRGTNEKLFF. The bases are TGTGCCAGCAGCCTAGGGGGGCGGGGGACTAATGAAAAACTGTTTTTT. This chain joins TRBV27 to TRBJ1-4, and possibly TRBD1, on 6 matching bases. CDR1 is given as MNHEY and CDR2 as SMNVEV, both from the germline V gene (reference sequence). Its CDR3 holds 16 amino acids, cysteine through phenylalanine. CDR3 DNA is the only sequence kept; it has 48 bases, read in frame from the first base. Trimming costs V 6 bases and J 2 bases, and their ends lie 16 bases apart.